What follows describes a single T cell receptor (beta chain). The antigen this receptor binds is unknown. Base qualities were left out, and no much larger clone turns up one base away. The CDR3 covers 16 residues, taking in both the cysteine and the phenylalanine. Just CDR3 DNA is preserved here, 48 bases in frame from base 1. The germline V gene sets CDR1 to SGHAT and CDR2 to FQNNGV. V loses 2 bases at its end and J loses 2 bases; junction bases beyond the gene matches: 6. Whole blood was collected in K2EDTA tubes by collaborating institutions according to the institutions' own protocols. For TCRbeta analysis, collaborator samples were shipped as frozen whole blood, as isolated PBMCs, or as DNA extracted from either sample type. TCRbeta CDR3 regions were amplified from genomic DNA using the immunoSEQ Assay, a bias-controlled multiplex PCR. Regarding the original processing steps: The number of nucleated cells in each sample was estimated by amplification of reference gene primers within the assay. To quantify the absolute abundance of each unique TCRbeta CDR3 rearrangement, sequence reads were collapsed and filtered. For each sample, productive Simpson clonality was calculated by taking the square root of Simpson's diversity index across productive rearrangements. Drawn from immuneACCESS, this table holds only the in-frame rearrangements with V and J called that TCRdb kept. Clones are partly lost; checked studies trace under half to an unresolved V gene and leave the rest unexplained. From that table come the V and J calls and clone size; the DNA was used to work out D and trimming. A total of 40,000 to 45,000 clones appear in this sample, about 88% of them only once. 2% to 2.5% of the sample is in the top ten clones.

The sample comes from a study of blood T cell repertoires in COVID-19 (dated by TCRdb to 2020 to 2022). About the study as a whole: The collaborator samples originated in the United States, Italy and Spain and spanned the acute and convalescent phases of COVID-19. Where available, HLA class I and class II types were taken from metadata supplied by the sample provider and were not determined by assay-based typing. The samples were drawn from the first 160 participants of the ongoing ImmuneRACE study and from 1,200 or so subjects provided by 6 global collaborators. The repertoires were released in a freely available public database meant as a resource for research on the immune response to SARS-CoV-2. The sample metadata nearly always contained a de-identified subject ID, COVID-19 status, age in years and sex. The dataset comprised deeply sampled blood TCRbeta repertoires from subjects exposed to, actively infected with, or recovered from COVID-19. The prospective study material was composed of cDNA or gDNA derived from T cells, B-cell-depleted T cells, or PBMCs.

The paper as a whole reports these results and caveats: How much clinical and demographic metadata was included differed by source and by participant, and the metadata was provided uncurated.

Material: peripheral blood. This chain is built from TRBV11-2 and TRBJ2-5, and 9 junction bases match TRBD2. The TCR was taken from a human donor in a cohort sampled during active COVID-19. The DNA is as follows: TGTGCCAGCAGCTTAAGGACTAGCGTAAGACAAGAGACCCAGTACTTC. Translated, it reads CASSLRTSVRQETQYF.